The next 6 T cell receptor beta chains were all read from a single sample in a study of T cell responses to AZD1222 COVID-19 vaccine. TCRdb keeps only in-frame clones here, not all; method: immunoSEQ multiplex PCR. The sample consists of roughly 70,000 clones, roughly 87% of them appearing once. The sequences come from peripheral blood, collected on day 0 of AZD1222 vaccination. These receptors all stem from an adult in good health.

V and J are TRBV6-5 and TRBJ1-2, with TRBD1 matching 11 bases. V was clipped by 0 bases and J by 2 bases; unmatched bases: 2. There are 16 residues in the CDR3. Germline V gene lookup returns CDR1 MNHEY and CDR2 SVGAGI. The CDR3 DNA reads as TGTGCCAGCAGTTACTCCCGGACAGGGGGCAACTATGGCTACACCTTC. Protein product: CASSYSRTGGNYGYTF.

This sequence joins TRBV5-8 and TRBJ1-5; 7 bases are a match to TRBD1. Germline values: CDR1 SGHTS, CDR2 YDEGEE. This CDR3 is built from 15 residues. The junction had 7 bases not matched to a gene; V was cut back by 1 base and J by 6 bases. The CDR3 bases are TGTGCCAGCAGCTTGATCAGGGGGTGGGCTCAGCCCCAGCATTTT. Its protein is CASSLIRGWAQPQHF.

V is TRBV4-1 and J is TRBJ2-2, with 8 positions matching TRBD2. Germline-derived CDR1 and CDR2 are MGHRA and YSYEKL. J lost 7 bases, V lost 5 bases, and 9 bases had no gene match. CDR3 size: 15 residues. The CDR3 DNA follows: TGCGCCAGCAGCTGGGGAGCGGGAGTGGGCGGGGAGCTGTTTTTT. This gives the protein CASSWGAGVGGELFF.

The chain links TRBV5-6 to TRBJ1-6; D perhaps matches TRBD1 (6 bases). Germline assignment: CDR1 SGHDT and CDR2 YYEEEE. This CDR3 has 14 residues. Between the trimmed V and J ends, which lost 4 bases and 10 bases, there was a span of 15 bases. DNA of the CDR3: TGTGCCAGCAGCCAAGCAGGGGAGGCCTCACCCCTCCACTTT. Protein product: CASSQAGEASPLHF.

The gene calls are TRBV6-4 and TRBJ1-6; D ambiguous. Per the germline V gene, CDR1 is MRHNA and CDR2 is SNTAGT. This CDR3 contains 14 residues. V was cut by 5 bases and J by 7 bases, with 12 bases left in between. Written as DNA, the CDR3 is TGTGCCAGCAGTACGTGGGTCGAGAATTCACCCCTCCACTTT. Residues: CASSTWVENSPLHF.

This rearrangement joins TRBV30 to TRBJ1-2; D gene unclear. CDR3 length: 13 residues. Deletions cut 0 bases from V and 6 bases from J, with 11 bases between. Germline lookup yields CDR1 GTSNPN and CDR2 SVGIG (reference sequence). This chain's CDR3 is CAWSVVTDHGYTF. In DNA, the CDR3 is TGTGCCTGGAGTGTAGTAACAGATCATGGCTACACCTTC.